These T cell receptor beta chains were read from a single sample in a study of control samples from healthy donors and cancer patients. Assay: immunoSEQ multiplex PCR; the TCRdb copy retains only in-frame clones and omits some. This sample has around 76,000 clones, with roughly 94% found just once. The sequencing sample was made of blood. Receptors originate from a woman aged 40 to 50 in good health. CDR3s include the opening cysteine and the closing phenylalanine or tryptophan. D genes are given only for firm matches. Size values are once, few and many counts, or a class for expanded clones, and some rows have none.

CDR3 protein: CASSLGDGGTYEQYF; CDR3 DNA: TGTGCCAGCAGCCTAGGCGATGGGGGTACCTACGAGCAGTACTTC; J gene: TRBJ2-7; clone size: NA; V gene: TRBV7-9; D gene: NA
CDR3 protein: CASSLERNTEAFF; CDR3 DNA: TGTGCCAGCAGCTTGGAGCGGAACACTGAAGCTTTCTTT; J gene: TRBJ1-1; clone size: NA; V gene: TRBV11-1; D gene: NA
CDR3 protein: CASTVLVGGGNTEAFF; CDR3 DNA: TGTGCCAGCACCGTTCTTGTCGGAGGGGGGAACACTGAAGCTTTCTTT; J gene: TRBJ1-1; clone size: NA; V gene: TRBV7-9; D gene: NA
CDR3 protein: CASSPRWTFYEQYF; CDR3 DNA: TGCGCCAGCAGCCCCCGCTGGACCTTTTACGAGCAGTACTTC; J gene: TRBJ2-7; clone size: once; V gene: TRBV5-1; D gene: NA
CDR3 protein: CASSLEWDLNSPLHF; CDR3 DNA: TGTGCCAGCAGCTTAGAGTGGGACCTCAATTCACCCCTCCACTTT; J gene: TRBJ1-6; clone size: NA; V gene: TRBV11-2; D gene: NA
CDR3 protein: CASSAGTDTQYF; CDR3 DNA: TGTGCCAGCAGTGCCGGCACAGATACGCAGTATTTT; J gene: TRBJ2-3; clone size: NA; V gene: TRBV6-4; D gene: NA
CDR3 protein: CASSYGGQETQYF; CDR3 DNA: TGTGCCAGCAGCTACGGGGGGCAAGAGACCCAGTACTTC; J gene: TRBJ2-5; clone size: NA; V gene: TRBV11-3; D gene: TRBD2
CDR3 protein: CASSLGYRAHSGNTIYF; CDR3 DNA: TGTGCCAGCAGCTTAGGTTACAGGGCCCACTCTGGAAACACCATATATTTT; J gene: TRBJ1-3; clone size: NA; V gene: TRBV11-2; D gene: NA
CDR3 protein: CASSLPSQGAYGYTF; CDR3 DNA: TGCGCCAGCAGCTTGCCGTCGCAGGGGGCCTATGGCTACACCTTC; J gene: TRBJ1-2; clone size: NA; V gene: TRBV5-1; D gene: TRBD1
CDR3 protein: CASSLLGTSGYNEQFF; CDR3 DNA: TGCGCCAGCAGCTTACTCGGGACTAGCGGCTACAATGAGCAGTTCTTC; J gene: TRBJ2-1; clone size: once; V gene: TRBV5-1; D gene: TRBD2
CDR3 protein: CASSPRGGTEAFF; CDR3 DNA: TGCGCCAGCAGCCCCAGGGGGGGTACTGAAGCTTTCTTT; J gene: TRBJ1-1; clone size: NA; V gene: TRBV4-3; D gene: TRBD1
CDR3 protein: CASSPNLGTGNPSYEQYF; CDR3 DNA: TGTGCCAGCTCACCAAATCTTGGGACAGGGAACCCCTCCTACGAGCAGTACTTC; J gene: TRBJ2-7; clone size: NA; V gene: TRBV18; D gene: TRBD1
CDR3 protein: CASSTGLDQPQHF; CDR3 DNA: TGTGCCAGCAGCACAGGGCTGGATCAGCCCCAGCATTTT; J gene: TRBJ1-5; clone size: NA; V gene: TRBV6-2/TRBV6-3; D gene: NA
CDR3 protein: CASSPGAHRGQETQYF; CDR3 DNA: TGTGCCAGCAGCCCCGGGGCCCACAGGGGCCAAGAGACCCAGTACTTC; J gene: TRBJ2-5; clone size: NA; V gene: TRBV11-2; D gene: TRBD1
CDR3 protein: CASSSPGQVSYEQYF; CDR3 DNA: TGTGCCAGTAGTTCCCCGGGACAGGTCTCCTACGAGCAGTACTTC; J gene: TRBJ2-7; clone size: NA; V gene: TRBV19; D gene: TRBD1
CDR3 protein: CASSLKETESPLHF; CDR3 DNA: TGCGCCAGCAGCCTCAAGGAGACTGAATCACCCCTCCACTTT; J gene: TRBJ1-6; clone size: NA; V gene: TRBV4-1; D gene: NA
CDR3 protein: CASSLAIAANTGELFF; CDR3 DNA: TGTGCCAGCAGCTTAGCCATAGCGGCGAACACCGGGGAGCTGTTTTTT; J gene: TRBJ2-2; clone size: NA; V gene: TRBV7-2; D gene: NA
CDR3 protein: CAGDRLNTEAFF; CDR3 DNA: TGTGCCGGGGACAGGCTCAACACTGAAGCTTTCTTT; J gene: TRBJ1-1; clone size: NA; V gene: TRBV30; D gene: TRBD1
CDR3 protein: CASSSGPYDGYTF; CDR3 DNA: TGTGCCAGCAGCTCCGGGCCGTATGATGGCTACACCTTC; J gene: TRBJ1-2; clone size: NA; V gene: TRBV11-2; D gene: NA
CDR3 protein: CASSLDRVNTEAFF; CDR3 DNA: TGTGCCAGCAGCTTAGACAGGGTGAACACTGAAGCTTTCTTT; J gene: TRBJ1-1; clone size: NA; V gene: TRBV7-6; D gene: NA
CDR3 protein: CASSPSTGTNSPLHF; CDR3 DNA: TGTGCCAGCAGCCCATCGACAGGGACTAATTCACCCCTCCACTTT; J gene: TRBJ1-6; clone size: NA; V gene: TRBV7-3; D gene: TRBD1
CDR3 protein: CASSPPRTGRGPYGYTF; CDR3 DNA: TGTGCCAGCTCACCACCGAGAACAGGTCGTGGGCCCTATGGCTACACCTTC; J gene: TRBJ1-2; clone size: NA; V gene: TRBV18; D gene: NA
CDR3 protein: CASSPGYEQYF; CDR3 DNA: TGCGCCAGCAGCCCGGGCTACGAGCAGTACTTC; J gene: TRBJ2-7; clone size: NA; V gene: TRBV5-1; D gene: NA
CDR3 protein: CASRISRQSSNQPQHF; CDR3 DNA: TGTGCCAGTAGAATATCGCGACAGTCGAGCAATCAGCCCCAGCATTTT; J gene: TRBJ1-5; clone size: NA; V gene: TRBV19; D gene: NA
CDR3 protein: CASRGETAEAFF; CDR3 DNA: TGTGCCAGCAGGGGGGAAACAGCTGAAGCTTTCTTT; J gene: TRBJ1-1; clone size: NA; V gene: TRBV2; D gene: NA
CDR3 protein: CASSLFGRTGRAPLHF; CDR3 DNA: TGTGCCAGCAGTTTATTTGGTCGGACAGGGAGGGCACCCCTCCACTTT; J gene: TRBJ1-6; clone size: NA; V gene: TRBV27; D gene: TRBD1
CDR3 protein: CATSDVSSGRGTDTQYF; CDR3 DNA: TGTGCCACCAGTGATGTTAGTAGCGGGAGAGGCACAGATACGCAGTATTTT; J gene: TRBJ2-3; clone size: NA; V gene: TRBV24-1; D gene: TRBD2
CDR3 protein: CASSLSVGSNQPQHF; CDR3 DNA: TGCGCCAGCAGCTTGTCCGTGGGTAGCAATCAGCCCCAGCATTTT; J gene: TRBJ1-5; clone size: once; V gene: TRBV5-1; D gene: NA
CDR3 protein: CASSPPGFFTDTQYF; CDR3 DNA: TGTGCCAGCTCACCACCCGGCTTTTTCACAGATACGCAGTATTTT; J gene: TRBJ2-3; clone size: NA; V gene: TRBV18; D gene: NA
CDR3 protein: CASSRLAGYNEQFF; CDR3 DNA: TGTGCCAGTAGTCGCCTAGCGGGCTACAATGAGCAGTTCTTC; J gene: TRBJ2-1; clone size: once; V gene: TRBV19; D gene: TRBD2
CDR3 protein: CASRSGLTEAFF; CDR3 DNA: TGTGCCAGCAGGTCAGGGTTAACTGAAGCTTTCTTT; J gene: TRBJ1-1; clone size: NA; V gene: TRBV28; D gene: NA
CDR3 protein: CASSLGTWGGELFF; CDR3 DNA: TGTGCCAGCAGCCTCGGGACCTGGGGCGGGGAGCTGTTTTTT; J gene: TRBJ2-2; clone size: NA; V gene: TRBV5-6; D gene: NA
CDR3 protein: CASSIIPRDSYNEQFF; CDR3 DNA: TGTGCCAGCAGCATTATCCCGAGGGACTCCTACAATGAGCAGTTCTTC; J gene: TRBJ2-1; clone size: NA; V gene: TRBV7-9; D gene: NA
CDR3 protein: CASSNQRGDTEAFF; CDR3 DNA: TGTGCCAGCTCCAACCAGAGGGGGGACACTGAAGCTTTCTTT; J gene: TRBJ1-1; clone size: NA; V gene: TRBV27; D gene: NA
CDR3 protein: CASSQQGRSGGAGEQYF; CDR3 DNA: TGTGCCAGCAGCCAGCAGGGGCGTAGCGGGGGGGCGGGGGAGCAGTACTTC; J gene: TRBJ2-7; clone size: NA; V gene: TRBV14; D gene: TRBD2
CDR3 protein: CASRWTAPTQETQYF; CDR3 DNA: TGCGCCAGCAGATGGACCGCACCAACGCAAGAGACCCAGTACTTC; J gene: TRBJ2-5; clone size: NA; V gene: TRBV10-1; D gene: NA
CDR3 protein: CASRLDGYNEQFF; CDR3 DNA: TGTGCCAGCAGGTTGGACGGATACAATGAGCAGTTCTTC; J gene: TRBJ2-1; clone size: NA; V gene: TRBV12-3/TRBV12-4; D gene: NA
CDR3 protein: CASSQGDNRPYEKLFF; CDR3 DNA: TGCGCCAGCAGCCAAGGTGACAACAGACCTTATGAAAAACTGTTTTTT; J gene: TRBJ1-4; clone size: NA; V gene: TRBV4-1; D gene: NA
CDR3 protein: CARIRQLQETQYF; CDR3 DNA: TGTGCCAGGATACGACAGCTTCAAGAGACCCAGTACTTC; J gene: TRBJ2-5; clone size: NA; V gene: TRBV21-1; D gene: NA
CDR3 protein: CASLAGGSSEQYF; CDR3 DNA: TGTGCCAGTCTAGCGGGAGGGAGTTCGGAGCAGTACTTC; J gene: TRBJ2-7; clone size: NA; V gene: TRBV19; D gene: TRBD2
CDR3 protein: CASSVAGGPYNEQFF; CDR3 DNA: TGTGCCAGCAGCGTAGCGGGGGGGCCCTACAATGAGCAGTTCTTC; J gene: TRBJ2-1; clone size: NA; V gene: TRBV7-3; D gene: TRBD2
CDR3 protein: CASSTRSPALLPDTQYF; CDR3 DNA: TGTGCCAGCAGCACCCGGTCCCCCGCTCTGCTTCCAGATACGCAGTATTTT; J gene: TRBJ2-3; clone size: once; V gene: TRBV9; D gene: NA
CDR3 protein: CASSVEGRSDEKLFF; CDR3 DNA: TGTGCCAGCAGCGTAGAAGGACGTTCCGATGAAAAACTGTTTTTT; J gene: TRBJ1-4; clone size: once; V gene: TRBV9; D gene: NA
CDR3 protein: CASSQGTGTGDEQFF; CDR3 DNA: TGCGCCAGCAGCCAAGGAACCGGGACAGGGGATGAGCAGTTCTTC; J gene: TRBJ2-1; clone size: NA; V gene: TRBV4-3; D gene: TRBD1
CDR3 protein: CASSEGASGRRRYEQYF; CDR3 DNA: TGTGCCAGCAGTGAAGGGGCCAGCGGGAGGAGGAGGTACGAGCAGTACTTC; J gene: TRBJ2-7; clone size: NA; V gene: TRBV2; D gene: TRBD2
CDR3 protein: CASSLTRGGGNEKLFF; CDR3 DNA: TGTGCCAGCAGCTTAACGAGAGGGGGAGGTAATGAAAAACTGTTTTTT; J gene: TRBJ1-4; clone size: NA; V gene: TRBV7-3; D gene: NA